This TCR beta chain stems from a study of spatial heterogeneity in lung cancer (dated by TCRdb to about 2019). Regarding the complete study: Beta-chain transcripts were consistently detected in greater numbers than alpha-chain transcripts, which likely reflected higher beta-chain transcript abundance. Nonsynonymous mutation counts, determined by whole-exome sequencing of tumor tissue, were related to TCR repertoire features. In non-small cell lung cancer, the study quantitatively compared TCR alpha and beta repertoires across several tumor regions, matched nontumor lung, and blood. In the raw uncorrected reads, each unique combination of TCR and UMI appeared on average more than ten times. Both alpha and beta chains were TCR-sequenced in 200 to 250 tumor regions, under 80 matched nontumor lung samples and around 54 PBMC samples obtained at surgery.

As regards this clonotype: Its cognate antigen has yet to be identified. Per-base quality was not reported, and no clone a single base away is much larger than it.

The investigation overall reported the following: Ubiquitous expanded tumor TCRs were found in blood more often at tumor resection than at routine follow-up. Confirming at a functional level the hypothesis that regional TCRs recognize regional mutations was considered to require additional single-cell paired TCR alpha and beta sequencing.

In light of the paper, this sample's time point label describes: sample taken at primary tumor resection. Whole RNA extracted from tumor and nontumor lung tissue, or from cryopreserved PBMC samples, was used for TCR sequencing without cell sorting. Donors were over 60 patients with early-stage, untreated non-small cell lung cancer from the lung TRACERx cohort. Only patients for whom sufficient RNA was available from at least two tumor regions were selected for TCR sequencing. To prepare the library, 5' RACE was applied. These reads were obtained on a NextSeq 500. The TCR library protocol attached a unique molecular identifier to each TCR cDNA molecule to allow correction of PCR and sequencing errors. Concerning the study's data processing: TCR identification, UMI-based error correction and CDR3 extraction were performed with Decombinator tools. TCRs above a frequency of 2 per 1,000, corresponding to the top 1% of the tumor frequency distribution, were defined as expanded. Each repertoire was subsampled 100 times to 5,000 TCRs, after which Renyi diversity was computed with the R vegan package. CDR3 similarity networks were built from amino acid triplet string-kernel similarity, with CDR3s being connected when pairwise similarity was above 0.82. TCRdb redid the processing of the public reads, applying fastp at Q25 and MiXCR, and retained in-frame beta chains. Each CDR3 protein gets just one entry, which takes the most common genes and DNA from the rows behind it. The authors' filters were not applied to this entry. This sample is represented by under 15,000 distinct CDR3 sequences; approximately 14% of them were singletons. Clones ranked in the top ten supply 35% to 40% of the sample.

The source material was PBMCs, sampled at surgery. The origin of this receptor is a male donor with early-stage non-small cell lung cancer.

The nucleotides are TGTGCCAGCAGTTGGCCAGGGGTACTGAACACTGAAGCTTTCTTT. Its product reads: CASSWPGVLNTEAFF. The V and J genes are TRBV6-2 or TRBV6-3 and TRBJ1-1; TRBD1 is a weak D gene call, 6 bases matching. Measured from the cysteine to the phenylalanine, the CDR3 is 15 residues long. Only CDR3 DNA is held: 45 bases, read in frame from base 1. The V and J ends are trimmed by 4 bases and 0 bases, leaving 12 bases between them. CDR1 and CDR2, looked up from the germline V gene, are MNHEY and SVGEGT.